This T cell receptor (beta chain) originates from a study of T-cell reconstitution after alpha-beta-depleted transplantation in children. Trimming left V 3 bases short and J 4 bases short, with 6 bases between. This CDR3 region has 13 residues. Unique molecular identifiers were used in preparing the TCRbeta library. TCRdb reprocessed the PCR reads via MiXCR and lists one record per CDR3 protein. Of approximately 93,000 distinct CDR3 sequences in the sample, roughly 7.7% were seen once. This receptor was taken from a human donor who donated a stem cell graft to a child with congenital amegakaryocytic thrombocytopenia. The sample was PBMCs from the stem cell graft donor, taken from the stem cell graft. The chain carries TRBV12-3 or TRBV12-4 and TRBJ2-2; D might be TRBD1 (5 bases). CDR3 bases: TGTGCCAGCAGTTTTGGGGCCACCGGGGAGCTGTTTTTT. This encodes CASSFGATGELFF.